Below, 8 T cell receptor beta chains from the same sample are listed, as sequenced in a study of blood T cell repertoires in COVID-19 (dated by TCRdb to the early 2020s). The library relied on the immunoSEQ multiplex PCR assay. Held by TCRdb, this immuneACCESS table contains in-frame sequences only and omits some clones. Under half of the omission traces to an unresolved V gene where checked; the cause of the rest is unknown. For this sample there are 120,000 to 150,000 clones; around nine tenths appear just once. The leading ten clones occupy 10% of the sample. Sequenced input: peripheral blood. Source of these receptors: a man aged 50-60 years with active or convalescent COVID-19.

This CDR3 is CASSSLASRVAANVLTF. DNA of the CDR3: TGTGCCAGTAGTTCACTAGCGTCCCGGGTTGCGGCCAACGTCCTGACTTTC. This chain joins TRBV19 and TRBJ2-6, with TRBD2 matching 7 bases. This CDR3 spans 17 amino acids. Germline V gene data show CDR1 as LNHDA and CDR2 as SQIVND (reference sequence). Losses at the gene ends were 5 bases for V and 6 bases for J; bases not matched to a gene: 13.

In this sample, this clone turned up once. CDR3 coding DNA: TGCGCCAGCAGCTTGGCTAGCGGGAGGCCAGAGACCCAGTACTTC. Translation: CASSLASGRPETQYF. The gene calls are TRBV5-1 and TRBJ2-5, with 11 nucleotides matching TRBD2. The germline V gene has CDR1 SGHRS and CDR2 YFSETQ. The CDR3 is made up of 15 amino acids. The V segment lost 0 bases and the J segment 4 bases; nucleotides outside the gene matches: 2.

This rearrangement joins TRBV11-2 to TRBJ2-7, with 7 bases identical to TRBD1. The V gene end was trimmed by 5 bases and the J gene end by 2 bases; junction bases not matched to a gene: 6. Germline V CDR1 and CDR2: SGHAT, FQNNGV. This CDR3 is 14 amino acids long. The CDR3 reads CASSVAQGAYEQYF. In nucleotides, the CDR3 is TGTGCCAGCAGCGTAGCCCAGGGGGCCTACGAGCAGTACTTC.

The chain combines TRBV19 with TRBJ2-5; TRBD2 matches 8 bases. Germline V gives CDR1 LNHDA, CDR2 SQIVND (reference sequence). J was trimmed by 3 bases and V by 3 bases; bases with no gene match: 6. This CDR3 is built from 15 residues. In DNA form, the CDR3 reads TGTGCCAGTAGTATCGTCCAAGCGGGAGAAGAGACCCAGTACTTC. Protein sequence: CASSIVQAGEETQYF.

The chain couples TRBV5-4 to TRBJ2-2; D is perhaps TRBD2 (7 bases). This CDR3 contains 17 residues. V was pared by 0 bases and J by 0 bases, with 12 bases between. Germline values: CDR1 SGHNT, CDR2 YYREEE (reference sequence). CDR3 bases: TGTGCCAGCAGCTTGGTAGGGGGGGCCCCGAACACCGGGGAGCTGTTTTTT. As protein: CASSLVGGAPNTGELFF. Full variable domain (remainder filled in from reference TRBV5-4 and TRBJ2-2): ETGVTQSPTHLIKTRGQQVTLRCSSQSGHNTVSWYQQALGQGPQFIFQYYREEENGRGNFPPRFSGLQFPNYSSELNVNALELDDSALYLCASSLVGGAPNTGELFFGEGSRLTVL.

The chain combines TRBV2 with TRBJ2-5, with D perhaps matching TRBD2 (5 bases). Trimming removed 5 bases from V and 4 bases from J, with 11 bases in between. Germline loops: CDR1 SNHLY, CDR2 FYNNEI. This CDR3 is 13 amino acids long. The CDR3 region has the DNA TGTGCCAGCAGTCCACTAGGAAGAGAGACCCAGTACTTC. Amino acids: CASSPLGRETQYF.

This clone came up a few times. The chain joins TRBV4-1 to TRBJ2-2; 12 bases match TRBD2. In germline, CDR1 is MGHRA, CDR2 YSYEKL. This CDR3 contains 19 residues. J lost 0 bases, V lost 4 bases, and 9 bases had no gene match. CDR3 sequence: CASSLGPLAGGPNTGELFF. CDR3 DNA sequence: TGCGCCAGCAGCCTAGGTCCCCTAGCGGGAGGGCCGAACACCGGGGAGCTGTTTTTT.

The CDR3 DNA reads TGTGCCAGTAGTATAAACGGTGGTGAAAAACTGTTTTTT. Protein sequence: CASSINGGEKLFF. This sequence joins TRBV19 and TRBJ1-4, with unresolved D. This CDR3 contains 13 residues. V lost 2 bases, J lost 7 bases, and 8 bases lay in between. Germline CDR1 and CDR2: LNHDA and SQIVND (reference sequence).